These T cell receptor beta chains were read from a single sample in a study of siplizumab effects on memory and regulatory T cells. Sequencing used immunoSEQ multiplex PCR; TCRdb keeps in-frame clones, though not all of them. In the table there are about 120,000 clones, roughly 89% of which are singletons. The sequencing sample was made of CD4+ T cells sorted from blood. These receptors came from a human donor in good health. The conserved cysteine and the conserved F or W are not part of the CDR3 here. Rows give clone size only sometimes, using once, few, many, or a class for an expanded clone.

V gene	J gene	clone size	CDR3 protein
TRBV5-1	TRBJ2-7	.	ASSPRLAGESYEQY
TRBV30	TRBJ1-1	.	AWRVGTEAF
TRBV18	TRBJ2-2	.	ASSAGAANTGELF
TRBV14	TRBJ2-3	.	ASSAWGTDTQY
TRBV5-1	TRBJ2-3	.	ASSLGVAGPTDTQY
TRBV7-6	TRBJ2-1	.	ASSPRWTGGEQF
TRBV11-2	TRBJ2-2	.	ASSVGQRSTGELF
TRBV18	TRBJ1-5	.	ASSNLPKGDQPQH
TRBV5-6	TRBJ2-3	.	ASSLLFWEGDTQY
TRBV10-2	TRBJ2-4	.	ASREGQGTRNIQY
TRBV27	TRBJ2-3	.	ASSQQNSDTQY
TRBV14	TRBJ2-5	.	ASSELDSTGPPKTQY
TRBV9	TRBJ2-2	.	ASTLGGGKTGELF
TRBV7-9	TRBJ2-7	.	ASSPQGTGKHEQY
TRBV12-5	TRBJ2-5	.	ASGLGGQGWETQY
TRBV7-9	TRBJ2-1	.	ASSRRDEQF
TRBV29-1	TRBJ2-6	.	SVEVRPGTVVSGANVLT
TRBV11-2	TRBJ2-7	.	ASSTGKGLYEQY
TRBV5-1	TRBJ2-3	.	ASRLTSGGDTQY
TRBV5-8	TRBJ2-7	few	ASSLASGGGGYEQY
TRBV5-6	TRBJ1-5	.	ASSLGQGRQPQH
TRBV5-4	TRBJ2-7	.	ASSLDVAGSYEQY
TRBV27	TRBJ2-1	.	ASSLLESVNEQF
TRBV7-9	TRBJ1-1	.	ASSPQITGSEAF
TRBV7-8	TRBJ2-5	.	ASSPYPETQY
TRBV7-6	TRBJ2-7	.	ASSFSGGEQY
TRBV19	TRBJ2-2	once	ASRSTGDTGELF
TRBV18	TRBJ1-4	.	ASSPSDGEKLF
TRBV5-5	TRBJ1-2	once	ASSQQGDYGYT
TRBV15	TRBJ1-1	.	ATSRDRGGAAEAF
TRBV5-1	TRBJ1-2	once	ASSSGQGNGYGYT